This TCR beta chain was recorded in a study of shared clonotypes between healthy human individuals. Produced via immunoSEQ multiplex PCR; TCRdb's table is partial and in-frame only. The sample consists of 2,500,000 or so clones, roughly nine tenths of them appearing once. This receptor was obtained from a man aged 18 to 30 in good health. Sequencing input: naive CD4+ T cells sorted from blood. Subset given: CD45RA+ positively selected.

The CDR3 coding sequence is TGTGCCAGCAGCCCTCAGGGGACAGGGTACGAGCAGTACTTC. Translation gives CASSPQGTGYEQYF. The chain employs TRBV7-9 and TRBJ2-7; 9 bases line up with TRBD1. Germline assignment: CDR1 SEHNR and CDR2 FQNEAQ (reference sequence). The V and J ends lost 5 bases and 4 bases, in that order; junction bases with no gene match: 6. The CDR3 has 14 residues. Full variable domain (outside the CDR3, taken from reference TRBV7-9 and TRBJ2-7): DTGVSQNPRHKITKRGQNVTFRCDPISEHNRLYWYRQTLGQGPEFLTYFQNEAQLEKSRLLSDRFSAERPKGSFSTLEIQRTEQGDSAMYLCASSPQGTGYEQYFGPGTRLTVT.